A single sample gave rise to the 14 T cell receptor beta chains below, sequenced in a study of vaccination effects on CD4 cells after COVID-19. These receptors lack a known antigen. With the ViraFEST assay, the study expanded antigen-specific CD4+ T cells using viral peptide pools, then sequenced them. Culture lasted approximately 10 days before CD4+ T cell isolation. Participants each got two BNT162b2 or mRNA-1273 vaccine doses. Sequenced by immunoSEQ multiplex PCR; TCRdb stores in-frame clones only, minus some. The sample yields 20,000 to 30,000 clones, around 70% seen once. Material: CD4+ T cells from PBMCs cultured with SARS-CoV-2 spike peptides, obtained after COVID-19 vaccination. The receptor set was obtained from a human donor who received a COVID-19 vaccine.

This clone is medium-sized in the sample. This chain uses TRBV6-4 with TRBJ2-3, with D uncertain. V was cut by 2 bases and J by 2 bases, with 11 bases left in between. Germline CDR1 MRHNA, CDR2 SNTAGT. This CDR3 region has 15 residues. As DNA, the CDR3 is TGTGCCAGCAGTGACGGGAAGGGCCCCACAGATACGCAGTATTTT. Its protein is CASSDGKGPTDTQYF.

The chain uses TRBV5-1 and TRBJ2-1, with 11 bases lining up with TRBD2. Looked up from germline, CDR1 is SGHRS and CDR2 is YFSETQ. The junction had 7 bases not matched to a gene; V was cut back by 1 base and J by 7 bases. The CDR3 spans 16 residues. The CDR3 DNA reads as TGCGCCAGCAGCTTGTACCCGACTAGCGGGATGAATGAGCAGTTCTTC. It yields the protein CASSLYPTSGMNEQFF.

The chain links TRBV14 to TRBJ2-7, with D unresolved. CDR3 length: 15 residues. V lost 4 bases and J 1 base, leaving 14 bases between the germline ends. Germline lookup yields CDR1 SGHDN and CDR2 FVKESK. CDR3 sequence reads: CASSRAGKESYEQYF. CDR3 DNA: TGTGCCAGCAGCCGAGCCGGAAAGGAGTCCTACGAGCAGTACTTC. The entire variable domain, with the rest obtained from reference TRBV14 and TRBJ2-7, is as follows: EAGVTQFPSHSVIEKGQTVTLRCDPISGHDNLYWYRRVMGKEIKFLLHFVKESKQDESGMPNNRFLAERTGGTYSTLKVQPAELEDSGVYFCASSRAGKESYEQYFGPGTRLTVT.

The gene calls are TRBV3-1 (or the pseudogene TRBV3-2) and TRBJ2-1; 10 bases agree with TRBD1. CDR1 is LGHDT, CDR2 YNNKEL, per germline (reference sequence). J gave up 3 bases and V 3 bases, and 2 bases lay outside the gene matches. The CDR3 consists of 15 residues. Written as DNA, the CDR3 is TGTGCCAGCAGCCAGGACAGGGGGAACTACAATGAGCAGTTCTTC. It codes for CASSQDRGNYNEQFF.

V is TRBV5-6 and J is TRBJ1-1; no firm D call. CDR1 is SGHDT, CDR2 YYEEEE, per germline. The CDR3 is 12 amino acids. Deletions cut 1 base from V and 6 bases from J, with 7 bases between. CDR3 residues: CASSLLFAEAFF. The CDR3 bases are TGTGCCAGCAGCTTGTTATTCGCTGAAGCTTTCTTT.

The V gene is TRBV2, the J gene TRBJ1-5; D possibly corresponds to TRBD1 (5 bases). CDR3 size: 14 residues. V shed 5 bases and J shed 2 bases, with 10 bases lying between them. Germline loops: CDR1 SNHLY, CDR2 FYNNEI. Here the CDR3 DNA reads TGTGCCAGCAGTACAGGTTCAGGCAATCAGCCCCAGCATTTT. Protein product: CASSTGSGNQPQHF.

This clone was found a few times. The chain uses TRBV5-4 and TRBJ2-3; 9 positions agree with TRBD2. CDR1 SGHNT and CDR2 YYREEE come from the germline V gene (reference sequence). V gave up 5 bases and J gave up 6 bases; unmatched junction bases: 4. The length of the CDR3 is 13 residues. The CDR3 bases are TGTGCCAGCAGACCAGGACTAGCGGATACGCAGTATTTT. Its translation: CASRPGLADTQYF.

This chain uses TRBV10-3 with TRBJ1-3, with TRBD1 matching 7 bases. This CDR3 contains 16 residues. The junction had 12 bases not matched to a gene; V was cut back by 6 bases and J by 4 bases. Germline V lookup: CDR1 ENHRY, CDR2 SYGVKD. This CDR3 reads CAISPQGPRKGNTIYF. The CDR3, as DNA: TGTGCCATCAGCCCACAGGGGCCCCGAAAGGGAAACACCATATATTTT.

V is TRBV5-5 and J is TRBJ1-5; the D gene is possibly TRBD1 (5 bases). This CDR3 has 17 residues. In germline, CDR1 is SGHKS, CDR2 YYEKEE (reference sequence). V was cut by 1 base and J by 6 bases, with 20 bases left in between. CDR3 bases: TGTGCCAGCAGCTTGTATGGGAGAGGGGTGTTCTCTCAGCCCCAGCATTTT. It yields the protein CASSLYGRGVFSQPQHF.

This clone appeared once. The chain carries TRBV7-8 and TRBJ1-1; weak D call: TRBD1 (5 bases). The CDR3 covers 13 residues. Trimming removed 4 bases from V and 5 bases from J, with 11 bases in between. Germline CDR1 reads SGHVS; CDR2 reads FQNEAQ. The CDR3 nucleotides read TGTGCCAGCAGCTCCCAGGGAGGGACTGAAGCTTTCTTT. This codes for CASSSQGGTEAFF.

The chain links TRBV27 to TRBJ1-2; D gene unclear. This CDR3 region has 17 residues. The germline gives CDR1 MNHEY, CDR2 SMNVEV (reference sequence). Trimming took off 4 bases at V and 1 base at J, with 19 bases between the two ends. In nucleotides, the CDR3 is TGTGCCAGCAGTTCCGCCCTGAAGGGTCGCTTTAACTATGGCTACACCTTC. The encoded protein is CASSSALKGRFNYGYTF.

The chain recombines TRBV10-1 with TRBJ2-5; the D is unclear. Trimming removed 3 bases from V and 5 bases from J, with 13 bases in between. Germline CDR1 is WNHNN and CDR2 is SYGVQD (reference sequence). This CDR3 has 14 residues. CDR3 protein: CASSDSTGVETQYF. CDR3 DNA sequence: TGCGCCAGCAGTGACTCCACTGGCGTGGAGACCCAGTACTTC.

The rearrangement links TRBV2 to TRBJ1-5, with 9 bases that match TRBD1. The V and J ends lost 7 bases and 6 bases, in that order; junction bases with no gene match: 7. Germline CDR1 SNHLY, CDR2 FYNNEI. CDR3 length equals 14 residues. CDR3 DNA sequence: TGTGCCAGCACCGTACAGGGGGCTGGTCAGCCCCAGCATTTT. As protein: CASTVQGAGQPQHF.

CDR3 sequence (DNA): TGCGCCAGCAGTGTTATTGGGCGGGCATACTACGAGCAGTACTTC. Protein product: CASSVIGRAYYEQYF. The V call is TRBV10-2, the J call TRBJ2-7, with a possible D match to TRBD2 (5 bases). The CDR3 is made up of 15 amino acids. The germline CDR1 and CDR2 sequences are WSHSY and SAAADI. V was pared by 4 bases and J by 3 bases, with 16 bases between.